This passage covers 16 T cell receptor beta chains from one sample sequenced in a study of cytomegalovirus exposure and HLA in healthy donors (dated 2017 in TCRdb). Receptors were amplified or captured by the immunoSEQ multiplex PCR assay. For the multiplex PCR, a mixture combining 60 forward primers for TCR Vbeta segments and 13 reverse primers for TCR Jbeta segments was used. TCRdb limited this immuneACCESS table to in-frame rearrangements with V and J called. A share of clones is missing; checked studies link under half to unresolved V genes, and the rest is unexplained. The sample table records about 94,000 clones; around 74% of these occur just once. The ten largest account for approximately 6.4% of the sample. Sequenced: PBMCs. The receptors were sampled from a man in his forties or fifties in good health and CMV-seropositive.

CDR3 coding DNA: TGTGCCAGCAGCTTAGCTGCTAGCGGAAATGAGCAGTTCTTC. It is translated as CASSLAASGNEQFF. The rearrangement joins TRBV7-2 to TRBJ2-1; TRBD2 matches 7 bases. The CDR3 runs to 14 residues. Per the germline V gene, CDR1 is SGHTA and CDR2 is FQGNSA. J was trimmed by 7 bases and V by 0 bases; bases with no gene match: 3. The whole variable domain, remainder taken from reference TRBV7-2 and TRBJ2-1, is GAGVSQSPSNKVTEKGKDVELRCDPISGHTALYWYRQSLGQGLEFLIYFQGNSAPDKSGLPSDRFSAERTGGSVSTLTIQRTQQEDSAVYLCASSLAASGNEQFFGPGTRLTVL.

This clone turned up a few times. The chain couples TRBV29-1 to TRBJ2-1; D is possibly TRBD1 (6 bases). The CDR3 spans 15 residues. From germline, CDR1 is SQVTM and CDR2 ANQGSEA. The V and J ends lost 6 bases and 1 base respectively, with 16 bases between them. The CDR3 protein is CSVSQGRRSYNEQFF. The CDR3 bases are TGCAGCGTGTCACAGGGCCGGCGGTCCTACAATGAGCAGTTCTTC.

There are a few counts of this clone. The CDR3 coding sequence is TGTGCCAGCAGCCCTAGCGGGAGAATCTACGAGCAGTACTTC. This gives the protein CASSPSGRIYEQYF. The chain recombines TRBV7-9 with TRBJ2-7; 10 bases agree with TRBD2. The CDR3 is 14 amino acids. Trimming removed 5 bases from V and 3 bases from J; junction bases left unmatched: 4. Germline V CDR1 and CDR2: SEHNR, FQNEAQ (reference sequence).

The V gene is TRBV7-8, the J gene TRBJ2-2; D call uncertain. V lost 2 bases and J 1 base, leaving 8 bases between the germline ends. The germline gives CDR1 SGHVS, CDR2 FQNEAQ. This CDR3 comprises 15 residues. CDR3 protein: CASSLSRLNTGELFF. CDR3 coding DNA: TGTGCCAGCAGCTTATCACGGTTGAACACCGGGGAGCTGTTTTTT.

This clone was recorded a few times. The gene calls are TRBV6-5 and TRBJ1-3; no reliable D call. Germline CDR1 reads MNHEY; CDR2 reads SVGAGI. Trimming left V 0 bases short and J 3 bases short, with 12 bases between. The CDR3 has 16 amino acids. The CDR3 loop reads CASSYSRTAFGNTIYF. CDR3 DNA: TGTGCCAGCAGTTACTCTCGGACTGCTTTTGGAAACACCATATATTTT.

The genes are TRBV5-1 and TRBJ2-2, with D tentatively TRBD1 (5 bases). CDR1 SGHRS and CDR2 YFSETQ come from the germline V gene. The length of the CDR3 is 15 residues. Deletions cut 4 bases from V and 7 bases from J, with 17 bases between. CDR3 sequence reads: CASSEDINLGGELFF. The CDR3 region has the DNA TGCGCCAGCAGCGAGGACATAAATCTGGGCGGGGAGCTGTTTTTT. The whole variable domain, remainder taken from reference TRBV5-1 and TRBJ2-2, is KAGVTQTPRYLIKTRGQQVTLSCSPISGHRSVSWYQQTPGQGLQFLFEYFSETQRNKGNFPGRFSGRQFSNSRSEMNVSTLELGDSALYLCASSEDINLGGELFFGEGSRLTVL.

As DNA, the CDR3 is TGTGCCAGCAGCCGACAGGGGTCGGGGTTGGAGGAAAAACTGTTTTTT. Translated: CASSRQGSGLEEKLFF. This chain links TRBV5-4 with TRBJ1-4; 8 bases match TRBD1. This CDR3 spans 16 amino acids. CDR1 SGHNT and CDR2 YYREEE come from the germline V gene (reference sequence). V trimming: 4 bases; J trimming: 8 bases; junction bases outside the gene matches: 13.

V usage is TRBV9 and J usage is TRBJ2-4; 9 bases line up with TRBD1. The CDR3 runs 15 residues. CDR1 is SGDLS and CDR2 is YYNGEE in the germline V gene. V dropped 0 bases and J dropped 16; count of bases not matched to a gene: 14. CDR3 residues: CASSVEGTGLGVKYF. CDR3 in DNA: TGTGCCAGCAGCGTAGAGGGGACAGGGCTCGGGGTTAAATACTTC.

This CDR3 reads CASVGTALDNEQFF. CDR3 sequence (DNA): TGTGCCAGCGTTGGGACAGCTTTAGACAATGAGCAGTTCTTC. The chain employs TRBV28 and TRBJ2-1; TRBD1 agrees at 7 bases. CDR1 MDHEN and CDR2 SYDVKM come from the germline V gene. V shed 8 bases, J shed 5 bases, and the junction held 9 bases outside the gene matches. The CDR3 has 14 residues.

This chain connects TRBV7-8 to TRBJ2-5; 11 nucleotides align to TRBD1. This CDR3 region has 14 residues. Germline V gene lookup returns CDR1 SGHVS and CDR2 FQNEAQ. The J segment lost 5 bases and the V segment lost 5 bases, leaving 4 bases of the junction unmatched. DNA for the CDR3: TGTGCCAGCAGCCCGGGGACAGGGGGGGAGACCCAGTACTTC. It codes for CASSPGTGGETQYF.

This clone was seen a handful of times. This chain links TRBV6-5 with TRBJ2-5; maybe TRBD2 (6 bases). This CDR3 comprises 14 residues. Per the germline V gene, CDR1 is MNHEY and CDR2 is SVGAGI. V was shortened by 6 bases and J by 5 bases, with 16 bases between the two germline ends. In DNA form, the CDR3 reads TGTGCCAGCAGGCAGCCAACTAGCTTGGAGACCCAGTACTTC. It specifies CASRQPTSLETQYF.

This clone was seen a single time. The rearrangement joins TRBV28 to TRBJ1-2; D gene uncertain. The CDR3 consists of 14 residues. V was trimmed by 11 bases and J by 1 base, leaving 17 bases between them. Germline loops: CDR1 MDHEN, CDR2 SYDVKM. CDR3 coding DNA: TGTGCCTTAAAATCCCCAGGCGTTAACTATGGCTACACCTTC. It specifies CALKSPGVNYGYTF.

The chain is built from TRBV2 and TRBJ2-5; 7 bases agree with TRBD2. V lost 4 bases and J lost 1; bases outside the gene matches: 6. The CDR3 loop spans 15 amino acids. CDR1 and CDR2 (germline): SNHLY, FYNNEI. The CDR3 nucleotides read TGTGCCAGCAGTGTTGGGGGAGGGCCCCAAGAGACCCAGTACTTC. Encoded protein: CASSVGGGPQETQYF.

The chain recombines TRBV27 with TRBJ2-7; D possibly corresponds to TRBD2 (5 bases). CDR1 is MNHEY, CDR2 SMNVEV, per germline (reference sequence). This CDR3 spans 13 amino acids. Between the trimmed V and J ends, which lost 6 bases and 6 bases, there was a span of 15 bases. The CDR3: CASRTGFGTEQYF. Written as DNA, the CDR3 is TGTGCCAGCAGAACGGGGTTCGGCACCGAGCAGTACTTC.

This clone was recorded a few times. The rearrangement links TRBV19 to TRBJ1-3; no firm D call. CDR1 is LNHDA and CDR2 is SQIVND in the germline V gene (reference sequence). The length of the CDR3 is 13 residues. Trimming removed 10 bases from V and 1 base from J, with 11 bases in between. The DNA of the CDR3 is TGTGCCACCTCGGAGGTATCTGGAAACACCATATATTTT. This gives the protein CATSEVSGNTIYF.

This clone came up once. The rearrangement uses TRBV19 and TRBJ2-1; 9 bases align to TRBD1. Trimming took 3 bases from V and 5 from J; bases not matched to a gene: 8. Germline V CDR1 and CDR2: LNHDA, SQIVND (reference sequence). This CDR3 comprises 16 residues. The CDR3 protein is CASSMARDRADNEQFF. DNA for the CDR3: TGTGCCAGTAGTATGGCAAGGGACAGGGCGGACAATGAGCAGTTCTTC.